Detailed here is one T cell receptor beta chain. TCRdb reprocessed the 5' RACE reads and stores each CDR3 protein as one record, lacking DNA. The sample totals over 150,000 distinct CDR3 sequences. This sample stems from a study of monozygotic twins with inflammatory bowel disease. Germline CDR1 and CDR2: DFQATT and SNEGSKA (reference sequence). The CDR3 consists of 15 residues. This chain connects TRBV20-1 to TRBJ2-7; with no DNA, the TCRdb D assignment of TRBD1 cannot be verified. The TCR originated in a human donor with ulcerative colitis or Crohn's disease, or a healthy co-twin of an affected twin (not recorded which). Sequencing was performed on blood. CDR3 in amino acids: CSASRPLAGVDEQYF.